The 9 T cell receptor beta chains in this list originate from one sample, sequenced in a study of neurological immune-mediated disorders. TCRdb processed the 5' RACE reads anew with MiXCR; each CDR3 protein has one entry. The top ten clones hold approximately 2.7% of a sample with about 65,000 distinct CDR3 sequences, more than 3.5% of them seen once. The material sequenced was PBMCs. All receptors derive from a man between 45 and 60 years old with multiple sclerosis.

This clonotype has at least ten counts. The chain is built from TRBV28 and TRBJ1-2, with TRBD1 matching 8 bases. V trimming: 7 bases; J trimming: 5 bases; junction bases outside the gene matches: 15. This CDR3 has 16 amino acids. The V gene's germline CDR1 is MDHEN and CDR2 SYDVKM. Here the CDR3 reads CASNRGQGARLYGYTF. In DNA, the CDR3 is TGTGCCAGCAATAGAGGGCAGGGGGCCCGGTTGTATGGCTACACCTTC.

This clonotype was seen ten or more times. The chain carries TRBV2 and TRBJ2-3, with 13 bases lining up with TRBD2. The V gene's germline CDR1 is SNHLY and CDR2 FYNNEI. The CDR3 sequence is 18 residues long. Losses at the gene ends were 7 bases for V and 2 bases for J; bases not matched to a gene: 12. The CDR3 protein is CASKRREGLAGTTDTQYF. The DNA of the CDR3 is TGTGCCAGCAAGCGTCGGGAGGGACTAGCGGGGACCACAGATACGCAGTATTTT.

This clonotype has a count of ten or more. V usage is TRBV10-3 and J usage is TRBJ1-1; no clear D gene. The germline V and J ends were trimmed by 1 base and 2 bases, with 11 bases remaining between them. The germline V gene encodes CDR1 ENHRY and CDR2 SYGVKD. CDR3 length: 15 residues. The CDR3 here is CAISEWLPGNTEAFF. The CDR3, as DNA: TGTGCCATCAGTGAGTGGCTTCCGGGAAACACTGAAGCTTTCTTT.

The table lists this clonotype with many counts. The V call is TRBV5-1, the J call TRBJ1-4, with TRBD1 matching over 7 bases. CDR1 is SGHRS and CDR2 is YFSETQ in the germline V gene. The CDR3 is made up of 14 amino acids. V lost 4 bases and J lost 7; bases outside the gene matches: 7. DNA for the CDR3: TGCGCCAGCAGCGGAACAGGGGAAGGTGAAAAACTGTTTTTT. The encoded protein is CASSGTGEGEKLFF.

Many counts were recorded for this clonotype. CDR3 region: CSVPTDTQYF. CDR3 in DNA: TGCAGTGTTCCGACAGATACGCAGTATTTT. The chain recombines TRBV20-1 with TRBJ2-3; D is unresolved. This CDR3 has 10 residues. CDR1 and CDR2 (germline): DFQATT, SNEGSKA (reference sequence). V lost 7 bases and J lost 3, with 5 bases in between.

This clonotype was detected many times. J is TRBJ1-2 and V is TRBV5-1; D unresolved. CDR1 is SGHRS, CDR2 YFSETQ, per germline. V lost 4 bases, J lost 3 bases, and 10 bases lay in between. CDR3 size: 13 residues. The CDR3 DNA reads TGCGCCAGCAGCGCAGGTCCCCACTATGGCTACACCTTC. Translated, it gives CASSAGPHYGYTF.

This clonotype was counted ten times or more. The CDR3 nucleotides read TGCGCCAGCAGCCGGACCGGGACCAACACAGATACGCAGTATTTT. This codes for CASSRTGTNTDTQYF. The genes are TRBV5-1 and TRBJ2-3, with D perhaps given as TRBD1 or TRBD2 (5 bases each). V shed 4 bases and J shed 2 bases, with 14 bases lying between them. Germline V gene data show CDR1 as SGHRS and CDR2 as YFSETQ. CDR3 size: 15 residues.

The CDR3 reads CSAGDRGPINEKLFF. CDR3 DNA sequence: TGCAGTGCTGGGGACAGGGGGCCAATTAATGAAAAACTGTTTTTT. The chain employs TRBV20-1 and TRBJ1-4, with TRBD1 matching over 12 bases. V lost 5 bases, J lost 4 bases, and 5 bases stayed unmatched. CDR3 length: 15 residues. CDR1 is DFQATT and CDR2 is SNEGSKA in the germline V gene (reference sequence).

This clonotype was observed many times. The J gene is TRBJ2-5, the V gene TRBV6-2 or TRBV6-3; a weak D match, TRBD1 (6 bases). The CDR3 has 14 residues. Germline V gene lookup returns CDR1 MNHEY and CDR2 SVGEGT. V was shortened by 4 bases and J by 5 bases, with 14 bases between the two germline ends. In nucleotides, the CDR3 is TGTGCCAGCAGTTTATTGGGGGCACGGGAGACCCAGTACTTC. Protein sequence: CASSLLGARETQYF.